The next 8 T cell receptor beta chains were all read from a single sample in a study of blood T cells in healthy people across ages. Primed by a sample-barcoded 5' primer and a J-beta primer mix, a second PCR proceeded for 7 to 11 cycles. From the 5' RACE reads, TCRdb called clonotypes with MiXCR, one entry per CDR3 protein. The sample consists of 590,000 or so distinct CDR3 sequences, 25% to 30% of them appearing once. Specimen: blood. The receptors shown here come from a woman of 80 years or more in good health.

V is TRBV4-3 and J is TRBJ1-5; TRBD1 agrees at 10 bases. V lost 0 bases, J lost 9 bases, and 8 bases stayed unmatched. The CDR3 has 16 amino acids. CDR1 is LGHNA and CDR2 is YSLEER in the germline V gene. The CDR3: CASSQDRTGGGWPQHF. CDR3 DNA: TGCGCCAGCAGCCAAGATAGGACAGGGGGTGGATGGCCCCAGCATTTT.

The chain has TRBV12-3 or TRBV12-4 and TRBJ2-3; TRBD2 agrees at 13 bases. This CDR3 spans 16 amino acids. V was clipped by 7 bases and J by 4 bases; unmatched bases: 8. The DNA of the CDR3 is TGTGCCAGCATCGGGACTAGCGGGGTGTACGCAGATACGCAGTATTTT. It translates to CASIGTSGVYADTQYF.

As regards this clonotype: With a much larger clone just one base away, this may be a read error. The CDR3 DNA reads TGTGTCAGCAGCTCAGGGGGGCAGGGGGCGAAGGAGCAGTACTTC. Translating gives CVSSSGGQGAKEQYF. The chain employs TRBV7-9 and TRBJ2-5; 8 bases fit TRBD1. Per the germline V gene, CDR1 is SEHNR and CDR2 is FQNEAQ (reference sequence). This CDR3 comprises 15 residues.

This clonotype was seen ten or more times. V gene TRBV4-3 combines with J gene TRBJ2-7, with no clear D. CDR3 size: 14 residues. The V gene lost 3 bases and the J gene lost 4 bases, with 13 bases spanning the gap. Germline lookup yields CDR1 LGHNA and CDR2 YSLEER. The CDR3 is CASSQRRAAYEQYF. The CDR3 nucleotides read TGCGCCAGCAGCCAGAGGCGAGCCGCATACGAGCAGTACTTC.

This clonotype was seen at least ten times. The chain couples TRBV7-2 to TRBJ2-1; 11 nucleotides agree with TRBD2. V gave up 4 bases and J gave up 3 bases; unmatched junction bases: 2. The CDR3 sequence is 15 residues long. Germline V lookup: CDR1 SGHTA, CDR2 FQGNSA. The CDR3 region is CASSSLAGGYNEQFF. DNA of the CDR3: TGTGCCAGCAGCTCCCTAGCGGGGGGCTACAATGAGCAGTTCTTC.

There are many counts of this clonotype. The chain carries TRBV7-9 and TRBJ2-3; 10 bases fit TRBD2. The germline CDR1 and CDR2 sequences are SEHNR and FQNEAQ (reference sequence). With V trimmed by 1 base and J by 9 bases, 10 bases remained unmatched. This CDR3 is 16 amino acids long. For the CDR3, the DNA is TGTGCCAGCAGCTTAGGAACAGCGGGGGGGCCGCACACGCAGTATTTT. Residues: CASSLGTAGGPHTQYF.

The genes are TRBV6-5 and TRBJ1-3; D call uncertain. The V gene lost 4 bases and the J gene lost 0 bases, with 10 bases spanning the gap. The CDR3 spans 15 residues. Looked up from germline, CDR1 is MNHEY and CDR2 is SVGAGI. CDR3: CASSFPGNSGNTIYF. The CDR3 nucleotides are TGTGCCAGCAGTTTTCCGGGTAACTCTGGAAACACCATATATTTT.

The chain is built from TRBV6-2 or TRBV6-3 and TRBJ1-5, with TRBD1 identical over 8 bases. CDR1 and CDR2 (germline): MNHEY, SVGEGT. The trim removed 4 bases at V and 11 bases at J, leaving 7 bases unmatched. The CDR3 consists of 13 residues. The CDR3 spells CASSSGGGRAQHF. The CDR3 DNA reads TGTGCCAGCAGTTCAGGGGGCGGGAGAGCCCAGCATTTT.